The 27 T cell receptor beta chains below all came from one sample that was sequenced in a study of Graves' ophthalmopathy and Graves' hyperthyroidism. Transcripts of RNA were the source for amplifying TCR beta CDR3 regions. Amplification began with first-round RT-PCR using HTBI primers, then second-round multiplex PCR was performed. TCRdb redid the calling of the multiplex PCR reads with MiXCR, one entry per CDR3 protein. The sample yields approximately 380,000 distinct CDR3 sequences, approximately 21% seen once. Sequencing was carried out using peripheral blood. These receptors were collected from a woman aged 18-29 years with stable Graves' hyperthyroidism.

This clonotype was recorded many times. V gene TRBV20-1 combines with J gene TRBJ1-1; TRBD1 might be the D (6 bases). V was clipped by 3 bases and J by 5 bases, with 13 bases between them. Germline V gene lookup returns CDR1 DFQATT and CDR2 SNEGSKA (reference sequence). This CDR3 is built from 13 residues. The CDR3 loop reads CSASGGAGTEAFF. The CDR3 DNA reads TGCAGTGCTAGTGGGGGGGCGGGAACTGAAGCTTTCTTT.

For this clonotype: Sequence at one end of the junction differs from germline and may be a read error. The chain carries TRBV7-2 and TRBJ2-7; D unclear. This CDR3 has 15 residues. Per germline, CDR1 SGHTA and CDR2 FQGNSA. As DNA, the CDR3 is TGTGCCAGCAGCCAGCCGACGGTACTTTTCTACGATCAGTACTTC. This gives the protein CASSQPTVLFYDQYF.

This clonotype appeared many times. The genes are TRBV4-1 and TRBJ1-2; D is unclear. Germline V CDR1 and CDR2: MGHRA, YSYEKL. With 0 bases removed from V and 8 bases from J, the gap between germline ends came to 10 bases. The CDR3 contains 13 residues. The CDR3 spells CASSQERGGGYTF. The CDR3 DNA is TGCGCCAGCAGCCAAGAACGTGGTGGAGGCTACACCTTC.

The chain couples TRBV6-2 or TRBV6-3 to TRBJ1-2; D not resolved. The CDR3 loop spans 14 amino acids. Trimming took 2 bases from V and 8 from J, leaving 15 bases between them. Germline assignment: CDR1 MNHEY and CDR2 SVGEGT. CDR3 sequence (DNA): TGTGCCAGCAGTTACGACGGCTTAACTGGGGGCTACACCTTC. Amino acids: CASSYDGLTGGYTF.

This chain connects TRBV20-1 to TRBJ1-2; the D gene is possibly TRBD1 (5 bases). Germline values: CDR1 DFQATT, CDR2 SNEGSKA (reference sequence). V was pared by 3 bases and J by 5 bases, with 13 bases between. The CDR3 length is 13 residues. CDR3 amino acids: CSARGRGEYGYTF. The DNA for the CDR3 is TGCAGTGCTAGGGGAAGGGGTGAATATGGCTACACCTTC.

This clonotype has a count of ten or more. The rearrangement joins TRBV6-5 to TRBJ1-2; possibly TRBD1 for D (6 bases). CDR3 length: 16 residues. Germline CDR1 and CDR2: MNHEY and SVGAGI. V gave up 0 bases and J gave up 5 bases, with 16 bases separating them. CDR3 in amino acids: CASSYSSQGRRYGYTF. The CDR3 DNA reads TGTGCCAGCAGTTACTCGAGTCAGGGGAGACGTTATGGCTACACCTTC.

This clonotype was seen many times. As DNA, the CDR3 is TGTGCCGTCATCCCCGCTCGCGGCGAATGGAATTCACCCCTCCACTTT. This sequence encodes CAVIPARGEWNSPLHF. The chain recombines TRBV7-2 with TRBJ1-6; D remains unclear. V was clipped by 11 bases and J by 7 bases, with 24 bases between them. The germline V gene has CDR1 SGHTA and CDR2 FQGNSA. The length of the CDR3 is 16 residues.

This clonotype was counted at least ten times. The chain recombines TRBV29-1 with TRBJ1-1; no clear D gene. V was pared by 3 bases and J by 1 base, with 12 bases between. Germline values: CDR1 SQVTM, CDR2 ANQGSEA. The CDR3 has 14 amino acids. CDR3 sequence (DNA): TGCAGCGTTGACAATCCAGGAACGAACACTGAAGCTTTCTTT. This sequence encodes CSVDNPGTNTEAFF.

This clonotype was recorded many times. V usage is TRBV10-2 and J usage is TRBJ1-5; tentatively, D is TRBD1 (5 bases). V lost 5 bases and J lost 2, with 19 bases in between. The germline V gene encodes CDR1 WSHSY and CDR2 SAAADI. The CDR3 is 17 residues long. CDR3 amino acids: CASSPQPGVGGNQPQHF. The CDR3 region has the DNA TGCGCCAGCAGTCCTCAGCCAGGTGTGGGGGGCAATCAGCCCCAGCATTTT.

In its sample, this clonotype was seen a few times. The chain links TRBV19 to TRBJ2-2, with a tentative D call TRBD1 (5 bases). The germline CDR1 and CDR2 sequences are LNHDA and SQIVND (reference sequence). Between the trimmed V and J ends, which lost 5 bases and 4 bases, there was a span of 14 bases. The CDR3 length is 15 residues. The CDR3 DNA follows: TGTGCCAGTAGTCAGGGTGTCGGGCGCACCGGGGAGCTGTTTTTT. Amino acids: CASSQGVGRTGELFF.

This clonotype was seen repeatedly, ten times or more. Written as DNA, the CDR3 is TGCGCCAGCAGCAAGGGACAGGCCTACGAGCAGTACTTC. It specifies CASSKGQAYEQYF. The chain is built from TRBV5-1 and TRBJ2-7; 8 nucleotides line up with TRBD1. CDR1 and CDR2 (germline): SGHRS, YFSETQ. The V gene end was trimmed by 4 bases and the J gene end by 2 bases; junction bases not matched to a gene: 2. The CDR3 covers 13 residues.

This clonotype was counted ten times or more. The chain links TRBV6-2 or TRBV6-3 to TRBJ2-7, with a weak D call TRBD2 (6 bases). Trimming left V 7 bases short and J 3 bases short, with 19 bases between. This CDR3 comprises 15 residues. The germline gives CDR1 MNHEY, CDR2 SVGEGT. The CDR3 region is CASNDDLASYYEQYF. CDR3 coding DNA: TGTGCCAGCAACGATGACCTAGCGAGTTACTACGAGCAGTACTTC.

This clonotype was seen repeatedly, ten times or more. The rearrangement uses TRBV2 and TRBJ1-2; D uncertain. The ends were cut back, 9 bases at V and 6 bases at J, with 2 bases in the middle. In germline, CDR1 is SNHLY, CDR2 FYNNEI. The CDR3 covers 8 residues. This CDR3 is CARDGYTF. The DNA for the CDR3 is TGTGCCAGAGATGGCTACACCTTC.

This chain uses TRBV4-2 with TRBJ1-1; D gene ambiguous. V was clipped by 4 bases and J by 3 bases, with 12 bases between them. Germline CDR1 is LGHNA and CDR2 is YNFKEQ. This CDR3 is 14 amino acids long. For the CDR3, the DNA is TGTGCCAGCAGCCTTGGACTGAGTCACACTGAAGCTTTCTTT. Translated: CASSLGLSHTEAFF.

The chain has TRBV6-5 and TRBJ1-1; 10 bases agree with TRBD1. Germline CDR1 is MNHEY and CDR2 is SVGAGI. The CDR3 length is 16 residues. After removal of 2 bases from V and 3 bases from J, the junction contained 6 bases not matched to a gene. CDR3 DNA sequence: TGTGCCAGCAGTTACGACAGGGGGCAATGGGACACTGAAGCTTTCTTT. It codes for CASSYDRGQWDTEAFF.

The chain links TRBV11-2 to TRBJ2-7; 8 bases are shared with TRBD2. Germline loops: CDR1 SGHAT, CDR2 FQNNGV. This CDR3 spans 17 amino acids. The junction had 15 bases not matched to a gene; V was cut back by 3 bases and J by 5 bases. CDR3 nucleotides: TGTGCCAGCAGCTTGGAAGGTTGGCGGGGGGCGATCCACGAGCAGTACTTC. This gives the protein CASSLEGWRGAIHEQYF.

This clonotype was detected a few times. The V call is TRBV11-2, the J call TRBJ2-7; D possibly uses TRBD1 or TRBD2 (6 bases each). The germline CDR1 and CDR2 sequences are SGHAT and FQNNGV. The V end lost 2 bases, the J end lost 0 bases, and 14 bases lay between the germline ends. The CDR3 extends over 16 amino acids. CDR3 sequence reads: CASSLLGGGPSYEQYF. DNA for the CDR3: TGTGCCAGCAGCTTATTAGGGGGAGGACCCTCCTACGAGCAGTACTTC.

This clonotype was found many times. This sequence joins TRBV9 and TRBJ2-7; D uncertain. Germline V gene lookup returns CDR1 SGDLS and CDR2 YYNGEE. This CDR3 is 14 amino acids long. V lost 0 bases and J lost 2, with 9 bases in between. The CDR3 DNA reads TGTGCCAGCAGCGTAGAATACTCAACCTACGAGCAGTACTTC. Its translation: CASSVEYSTYEQYF. Combining the CDR3 with reference TRBV9 and TRBJ2-7 gives the whole variable domain DSGVTQTPKHLITATGQRVTLRCSPRSGDLSVYWYQQSLDQGLQFLIQYYNGEERAKGNILERFSAQQFPDLHSELNLSSLELGDSALYFCASSVEYSTYEQYFGPGTRLTVT.

The CDR3, as DNA: TGTGCCAGCAGTTCCATGGACAGGGAGGGAACACCCCTCCACTTT. Translating it yields CASSSMDREGTPLHF. The chain couples TRBV12-3 or TRBV12-4 to TRBJ1-6; 8 bases agree with TRBD1. The V and J ends lost 4 bases and 11 bases, in that order; junction bases with no gene match: 10. The CDR3 spans 15 residues.

The CDR3 loop reads CASIFPYAGGGLTF. The DNA for the CDR3 is TGTGCCAGCATCTTCCCCTACGCAGGGGGCGGATTAACCTTC. The chain links TRBV12-3 or TRBV12-4 to TRBJ1-2, with 8 bases aligning to TRBD1. V was clipped by 7 bases and J by 14 bases; unmatched bases: 18. The CDR3 extends over 14 amino acids.

This clonotype was observed at least ten times. The gene calls are TRBV10-3 and TRBJ2-5; 14 nucleotides align to TRBD2. This CDR3 contains 19 residues. Trimming removed 0 bases from V and 3 bases from J; junction bases left unmatched: 9. Germline assignment: CDR1 ENHRY and CDR2 SYGVKD. CDR3 sequence reads: CAISESPGLAGVLEETQYF. The CDR3 nucleotides read TGTGCCATCAGTGAGTCCCCGGGACTAGCGGGAGTTTTGGAAGAGACCCAGTACTTC.

This clonotype has at least ten counts. The rearrangement links TRBV2 to TRBJ1-2; D may be TRBD1 (6 bases). Germline values: CDR1 SNHLY, CDR2 FYNNEI. The CDR3 loop spans 14 amino acids. V dropped 8 bases and J dropped 2 bases, with 15 bases sitting between them. DNA of the CDR3: TGTGCCAGCCTTGATGACAGGAGAAACTATGGCTACACCTTC. It is translated as CASLDDRRNYGYTF. The complete variable domain, with remaining parts taken from reference TRBV2 and TRBJ1-2, reads EPEVTQTPSHQVTQMGQEVILRCVPISNHLYFYWYRQILGQKVEFLVSFYNNEISEKSEIFDDQFSVERPDGSNFTLKIRSTKLEDSAMYFCASLDDRRNYGYTFGSGTRLTVV.

Concerning this clonotype itself: A much larger clone sits a single nucleotide away, making a read error possible. The chain couples TRBV28 to TRBJ2-6; 8 nucleotides align to TRBD1. V lost 10 bases and J lost 2; bases outside the gene matches: 7. CDR3 length: 15 amino acids. In germline, CDR1 is MDHEN, CDR2 SYDVKM. The DNA of the CDR3 is TGTGCCATCAGGACGGACAGGGCTGGGGCCAACGTCCTGACTTTC. Amino acids: CAIRTDRAGANVLTF.

This clonotype turned up a few times. J is TRBJ2-5 and V is TRBV12-3 or TRBV12-4; tentative D call: TRBD2 (6 bases). The CDR3 runs to 16 residues. V lost 2 bases, J lost 2 bases, and 15 bases lay in between. DNA of the CDR3: TGTGCCAGCAGTTTAAGTTCGGCGGGGATACAAGAGACCCAGTACTTC. Protein: CASSLSSAGIQETQYF.

This clonotype was counted ten times or more. This rearrangement joins TRBV27 to TRBJ1-1; no firm D call. The germline gives CDR1 MNHEY, CDR2 SMNVEV (reference sequence). V lost 4 bases and J 4 bases, leaving 10 bases between the germline ends. CDR3 length: 13 amino acids. CDR3 bases: TGTGCCAGCAGTTATGGAAGTCGCACTGAAGCTTTCTTT. This encodes CASSYGSRTEAFF.

In this sample, this clonotype turned up many times. The rearrangement uses TRBV29-1 and TRBJ1-5, with D unresolved. CDR1 is SQVTM and CDR2 is ANQGSEA in the germline V gene. The CDR3 runs to 12 residues. V lost 4 bases to trimming and J lost 5 bases, with 9 bases between them. The CDR3 coding sequence is TGCAGCGTTGCGAACCTCGATCAGCCCCAGCATTTT. Translating it yields CSVANLDQPQHF.

For this clonotype: The conserved phenylalanine or tryptophan normally closing the CDR3 is absent here, so this likely arose from a read error. CDR3 residues: CASSQPGVYGYTY. In nucleotides, the CDR3 is TGTGCCAGCAGTCAACCGGGGGTCTATGGCTACACCTAC. The V and J genes are TRBV7-9 and TRBJ1-2; the D gene is possibly TRBD1 (5 bases). Trimming left V 6 bases short and J 4 bases short, with 12 bases between. Germline loops: CDR1 SEHNR, CDR2 FQNEAQ (reference sequence). The CDR3 is made up of 13 amino acids.